The present entry profiles one TCR beta chain with its context. Its antigen is not yet known. Within one base of it there is no much larger clone, and no base qualities were kept. Profiling of TCR beta VDJ combinations and CDR3 sequences used genomic DNA as the template. TCR repertoire sequencing was run on an Illumina HiSeq 2000. Processing in the source paper ran as follows. Repertoire assessment relied on Simpson's diversity index, CDR3 size and DJ length profiles, and TRBV/TRBJ rearrangement plots. Whichever DNA sequence was most abundant in the deep sequencing data was defined as the immunodominant clone. CDR3 amino acid sequences were checked for sharing between subjects and were compared against published repertoires and the VDJdb database. Using fastp at Q25 and MiXCR, TCRdb reprocessed the public reads and kept productive beta chains. One record per CDR3 amino acid sequence lists the most common genes and DNA. The V and J calls come from TCRdb's annotation, not from the publication. The sample table contains under 200,000 distinct CDR3 sequences; only one count was recorded for roughly 47% of them. Of the sample, 1.1% is held by the ten largest clones.

The data derive from a study of CD8+CD57+ T cells in acquired aplastic anemia (dated by TCRdb to about 2018). About the full investigation: Extracted DNA from sorted CD4+ and CD8+ cells averaged around 3.4 ug, ranging from about 0.18 to 27.4 ug. Mean read counts for healthy donor samples were 10 million to 10.8 million for CD4+ cells and around 11 million for CD8+ cells. Broader findings and caveats from the paper: No significant difference in CD8+ Simpson's diversity was found between patients and healthy controls (P=0.060). About 29 CD8+ CDR3 sequences were found to be shared between patients and controls, but these sequences appeared to be highly expressed in patients and within the immunodominant clones of the patients.

The study deep-sequenced TCR repertoires of sorted CD4+ and CD8+ blood T cells from severe aplastic anemia patients and healthy subjects. Ficoll-Paque density gradient centrifugation was used to isolate peripheral blood mononuclear cells. Before DNA was extracted, CD4+ and CD8+ T cells were sorted using either FACS or magnetic beads. Taken from cysteine to phenylalanine, the CDR3 has 15 residues. The DNA shown is the 45-base CDR3, in frame from base 1. Based on the germline V gene (reference sequence), the CDR1 and CDR2 sequences are DFQATT and SNEGSKA. The trim is 3 bases for V and 1 base for J, with a gap of 14 bases between the germline ends.

The specimen sequenced was sorted CD4+, CD8+, or CD8+CD57+ T cells (not recorded which) from PBMCs. This TCR derives from a human donor in good health. This sequence uses TRBV20-1 and TRBJ2-3; the D gene cannot be named for sure. The DNA reads TGCAGTGCTAGGCACGGGCTCCTTGGCACAGATACGCAGTATTTT. Its protein reads: CSARHGLLGTDTQYF.